What follows are 18 T cell receptor beta chains derived from one specimen sequenced in a study of shared clonotypes between healthy human individuals. TCRdb's table, derived via immunoSEQ multiplex PCR, lists solely in-frame clones and lacks some. The sample has about 2.4 million clones; approximately 93% are singletons. The sample consisted of naive CD4+ T cells from PBMCs. Subset given: CD45RA+ positively selected. These receptors were obtained from a man aged 18 to 29 in good health. Some clones in this sample may be carry-over from other donors' samples.

Comment on this clone: Other DNA sequences in the same sample also yield this CDR3. CDR3 protein: CASSLTGLETQYF. The CDR3 coding sequence is TGTGCCAGCAGCCTTACGGGACTAGAGACCCAGTACTTC. The rearrangement links TRBV7-3 to TRBJ2-5; a weak D match, TRBD2 (6 bases). The germline CDR1 and CDR2 sequences are SGHTA and FQGTGA. Trimming took 5 bases from V and 4 from J, leaving 11 bases between them. This CDR3 spans 13 amino acids.

The gene calls are TRBV2 and TRBJ2-1, with TRBD1 matching over 9 bases. This CDR3 spans 15 amino acids. With V trimmed by 5 bases and J by 3 bases, 5 bases remained unmatched. The V gene's germline CDR1 is SNHLY and CDR2 FYNNEI. CDR3 in amino acids: CASSSDRGGYNEQFF. As DNA, the CDR3 is TGTGCCAGCAGTTCGGACAGGGGAGGCTACAATGAGCAGTTCTTC.

A single count supports this clone. This chain links TRBV28 with TRBJ2-7; 7 bases agree with TRBD2. CDR1 is MDHEN and CDR2 is SYDVKM in the germline V gene. The CDR3 sequence is 16 residues long. After removal of 2 bases from V and 3 bases from J, the junction contained 10 bases not matched to a gene. The CDR3 loop is CASSLGSLGGSYEQYF. The CDR3, as DNA: TGTGCCAGCAGTTTAGGCAGTCTTGGCGGGAGCTACGAGCAGTACTTC.

The rearrangement joins TRBV5-1 to TRBJ2-1; 7 bases fit TRBD1. CDR1 is SGHRS and CDR2 is YFSETQ in the germline V gene. With V trimmed by 0 bases and J by 0 bases, 3 bases remained unmatched. The CDR3 contains 16 residues. CDR3 sequence reads: CASSLDGQASYNEQFF. The CDR3 DNA reads TGCGCCAGCAGCTTGGATGGACAGGCCTCCTACAATGAGCAGTTCTTC. The entire variable domain, with the rest obtained from reference TRBV5-1 and TRBJ2-1, is as follows: KAGVTQTPRYLIKTRGQQVTLSCSPISGHRSVSWYQQTPGQGLQFLFEYFSETQRNKGNFPGRFSGRQFSNSRSEMNVSTLELGDSALYLCASSLDGQASYNEQFFGPGTRLTVL.

This rearrangement joins TRBV11-3 to TRBJ2-2, with D possibly called TRBD1 or TRBD2 (5 bases each). The germline V gene encodes CDR1 SGHNT and CDR2 YENEEA. Trimming took 2 bases from V and 0 from J, leaving 13 bases between them. CDR3 length: 17 amino acids. The CDR3 is CASSLRTGPPNTGELFF. In nucleotides, the CDR3 is TGTGCCAGCAGCTTAAGAACGGGACCCCCGAACACCGGGGAGCTGTTTTTT.

The chain links TRBV18 to TRBJ1-4; unclear D gene. Deletions cut 3 bases from V and 2 bases from J, with 7 bases between. Germline V gene lookup returns CDR1 KGHSH and CDR2 LQKENI. This CDR3 has 14 residues. The CDR3 loop reads CASSPEVTNEKLFF. In DNA, the CDR3 is TGTGCCAGCTCACCCGAGGTTACTAATGAAAAACTGTTTTTT.

Of note for this clone: Distinct nucleotide sequences in the sample also encode this CDR3. V and J are TRBV28 and TRBJ2-2; D is undetermined. This CDR3 comprises 12 residues. The V gene lost 5 bases and the J gene lost 3 bases, with 4 bases spanning the gap. The germline CDR1 and CDR2 sequences are MDHEN and SYDVKM. DNA for the CDR3: TGTGCCAGCAGTCCATACACCGGGGAGCTGTTTTTT. Translation: CASSPYTGELFF.

The V and J genes are TRBV2 and TRBJ1-1, with TRBD1 as a possible D gene (5 bases). The V end lost 6 bases, the J end lost 4 bases, and 12 bases lay between the germline ends. CDR3 length: 13 amino acids. Per germline, CDR1 SNHLY and CDR2 FYNNEI. CDR3 DNA: TGTGCCAGCAGGCGGGGCCAAGGCACTGAAGCTTTCTTT. Residues: CASRRGQGTEAFF.

This chain connects TRBV4-2 to TRBJ1-2; 9 bases match TRBD1. V trimming: 0 bases; J trimming: 8 bases; junction bases outside the gene matches: 4. The CDR3 consists of 14 residues. Germline V CDR1 and CDR2: LGHNA, YNFKEQ. CDR3 coding DNA: TGTGCCAGCAGCCAAGAACAGGGGGCCGGAGGCTACACCTTC. Translating gives CASSQEQGAGGYTF.

This sequence joins TRBV5-8 and TRBJ2-3, with 10 bases lining up with TRBD1. From germline, CDR1 is SGHTS and CDR2 YDEGEE. The V and J ends lost 3 bases and 1 base, in that order; junction bases with no gene match: 5. The CDR3 length is 16 residues. CDR3 coding DNA: TGTGCCAGCAGCTGGGAGGGACAGGGGCGCACAGATACGCAGTATTTT. It is translated as CASSWEGQGRTDTQYF. Looking up the rest from reference TRBV5-8 and TRBJ2-3 gives the full variable domain: EAGVTQSPTHLIKTRGQQATLRCSPISGHTSVYWYQQALGLGLQFLLWYDEGEERNRGNFPPRFSGRQFPNYSSELNVNALELEDSALYLCASSWEGQGRTDTQYFGPGTRLTVL.

A note on this clone: At the DNA level, this CDR3 is encoded by other sequences in the same sample as well. The gene calls are TRBV28 and TRBJ1-5; D is undetermined. The V end was cut by 5 bases, the J end by 3 bases, with 8 bases between. The CDR3 runs to 13 residues. Germline V gives CDR1 MDHEN, CDR2 SYDVKM. The CDR3 coding sequence is TGTGCCAGCAGTCTAGACTCCAATCAGCCCCAGCATTTT. This translates into CASSLDSNQPQHF.

The chain combines TRBV19 with TRBJ1-1, with 9 bases matching TRBD1. Trimming at V came to 8 bases and at J to 6 bases, leaving 10 bases not matched to a gene. The CDR3 has 14 amino acids. Germline lookup yields CDR1 LNHDA and CDR2 SQIVND (reference sequence). DNA for the CDR3: TGTGCCAGTGTCTCTGGACAGGGGTTCGCTGAAGCTTTCTTT. Translated: CASVSGQGFAEAFF. The full variable domain, rest sourced from reference TRBV19 and TRBJ1-1, is DGGITQSPKYLFRKEGQNVTLSCEQNLNHDAMYWYRQDPGQGLRLIYYSQIVNDFQKGDIAEGYSVSREKKESFPLTVTSAQKNPTAFYLCASVSGQGFAEAFFGQGTRLTVV.

The chain carries TRBV2 and TRBJ1-5; D is perhaps TRBD1 (5 bases). The CDR3 loop spans 14 amino acids. Trimming removed 6 bases at V and 7 bases at J, with 16 bases between. CDR1 and CDR2 (germline): SNHLY, FYNNEI. Here the CDR3 DNA reads TGTGCCAGCAGGACGACGTGGGGGGACCAGCCCCAGCATTTT. Protein: CASRTTWGDQPQHF.

This clone has just a few counts. This sample includes further DNA sequences coding for the same CDR3. The J gene is TRBJ1-5, the V gene TRBV2, with unresolved D. V was shortened by 4 bases and J by 2 bases, with 3 bases between the two germline ends. Germline lookup yields CDR1 SNHLY and CDR2 FYNNEI. This CDR3 is built from 12 residues. CDR3 bases: TGTGCCAGCAGTGGGGGCAATCAGCCCCAGCATTTT. As protein: CASSGGNQPQHF.

The chain combines TRBV7-9 with TRBJ2-5; D is ambiguous. CDR1 and CDR2 from the germline V gene are SEHNR and FQNEAQ (reference sequence). CDR3 length: 14 amino acids. V lost 5 bases and J lost 5, with 15 bases in between. The CDR3 region is CASSRRTLGETQYF. CDR3 DNA: TGTGCCAGCAGCCGCCGGACCCTAGGGGAGACCCAGTACTTC.

On this clone itself: At the DNA level, this CDR3 is encoded by other sequences in the same sample as well. V and J are TRBV7-9 and TRBJ2-7, with TRBD2 identical over 7 bases. CDR3 length: 13 amino acids. Trimming removed 1 base from V and 5 bases from J; junction bases left unmatched: 2. The germline CDR1 and CDR2 sequences are SEHNR and FQNEAQ (reference sequence). The CDR3, as DNA: TGTGCCAGCAGCTTAGGAGCGGGGCACGAGCAGTACTTC. Its protein is CASSLGAGHEQYF.

V is TRBV7-6 and J is TRBJ2-5; 8 positions match TRBD2. J lost 2 bases, V lost 4 bases, and 6 bases had no gene match. Germline CDR1 is SGHVS and CDR2 is FNYEAQ. The CDR3 is made up of 15 amino acids. CDR3 in amino acids: CASSSRGTSQETQYF. The CDR3 nucleotides are TGTGCCAGCAGCTCCCGAGGGACTAGTCAAGAGACCCAGTACTTC.

The chain employs TRBV18 and TRBJ2-1; no clear D. The CDR3 is 15 amino acids. Trimming cost V 6 bases and J 0 bases, with 12 bases left between them. From germline, CDR1 is KGHSH and CDR2 LQKENI. CDR3 in DNA: TGTGCCAGCTCTTCAGTGGCAGACTCCTACAATGAGCAGTTCTTC. Translated: CASSSVADSYNEQFF.